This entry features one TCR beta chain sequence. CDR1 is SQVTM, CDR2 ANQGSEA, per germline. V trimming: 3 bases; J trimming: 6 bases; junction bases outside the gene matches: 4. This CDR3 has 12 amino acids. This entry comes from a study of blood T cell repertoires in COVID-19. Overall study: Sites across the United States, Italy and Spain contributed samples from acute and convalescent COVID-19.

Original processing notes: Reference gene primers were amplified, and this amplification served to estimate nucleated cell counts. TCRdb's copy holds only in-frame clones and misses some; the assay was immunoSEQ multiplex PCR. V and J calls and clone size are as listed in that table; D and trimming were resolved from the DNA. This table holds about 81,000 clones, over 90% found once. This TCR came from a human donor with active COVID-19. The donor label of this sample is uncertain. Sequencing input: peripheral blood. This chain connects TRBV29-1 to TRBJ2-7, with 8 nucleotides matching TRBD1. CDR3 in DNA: TGCAGCGTTGACAGGGGGCTAGGCGAGCAGTACTTC. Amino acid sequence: CSVDRGLGEQYF.